This TCR beta chain was sequenced in a study of blood T cell repertoires in COVID-19. At the level of the study: Whether acute or convalescent, the COVID-19 samples came from the United States, Italy and Spain. Nucleic acid was either cDNA or gDNA, and it came from T cells, B-cell-depleted T cells, or PBMCs.

This CDR3 spans 12 amino acids. Per the germline V gene, CDR1 is MDHEN and CDR2 is SYDVKM. V dropped 6 bases and J dropped 7 bases, with 10 bases sitting between them. Original processing methods: Scientists estimated how many nucleated cells there were by amplifying reference gene primers. The protocol was immunoSEQ multiplex PCR, while the TCRdb copy is restricted to in-frame clones and leaves out a portion. The D gene and trimming were derived from the DNA, and the V and J assignments and clone size from that table. In the table there are 55,000 to 75,000 clones, 81% of which are singletons. The TCR originated in a human donor in a cohort sampled during active COVID-19. This chain connects TRBV28 to TRBJ1-5; D gene ambiguous. Input material: peripheral blood. This CDR3 reads CASRFGLQPQHF. CDR3 coding DNA: TGTGCCAGCAGATTCGGTCTACAGCCCCAGCATTTT.